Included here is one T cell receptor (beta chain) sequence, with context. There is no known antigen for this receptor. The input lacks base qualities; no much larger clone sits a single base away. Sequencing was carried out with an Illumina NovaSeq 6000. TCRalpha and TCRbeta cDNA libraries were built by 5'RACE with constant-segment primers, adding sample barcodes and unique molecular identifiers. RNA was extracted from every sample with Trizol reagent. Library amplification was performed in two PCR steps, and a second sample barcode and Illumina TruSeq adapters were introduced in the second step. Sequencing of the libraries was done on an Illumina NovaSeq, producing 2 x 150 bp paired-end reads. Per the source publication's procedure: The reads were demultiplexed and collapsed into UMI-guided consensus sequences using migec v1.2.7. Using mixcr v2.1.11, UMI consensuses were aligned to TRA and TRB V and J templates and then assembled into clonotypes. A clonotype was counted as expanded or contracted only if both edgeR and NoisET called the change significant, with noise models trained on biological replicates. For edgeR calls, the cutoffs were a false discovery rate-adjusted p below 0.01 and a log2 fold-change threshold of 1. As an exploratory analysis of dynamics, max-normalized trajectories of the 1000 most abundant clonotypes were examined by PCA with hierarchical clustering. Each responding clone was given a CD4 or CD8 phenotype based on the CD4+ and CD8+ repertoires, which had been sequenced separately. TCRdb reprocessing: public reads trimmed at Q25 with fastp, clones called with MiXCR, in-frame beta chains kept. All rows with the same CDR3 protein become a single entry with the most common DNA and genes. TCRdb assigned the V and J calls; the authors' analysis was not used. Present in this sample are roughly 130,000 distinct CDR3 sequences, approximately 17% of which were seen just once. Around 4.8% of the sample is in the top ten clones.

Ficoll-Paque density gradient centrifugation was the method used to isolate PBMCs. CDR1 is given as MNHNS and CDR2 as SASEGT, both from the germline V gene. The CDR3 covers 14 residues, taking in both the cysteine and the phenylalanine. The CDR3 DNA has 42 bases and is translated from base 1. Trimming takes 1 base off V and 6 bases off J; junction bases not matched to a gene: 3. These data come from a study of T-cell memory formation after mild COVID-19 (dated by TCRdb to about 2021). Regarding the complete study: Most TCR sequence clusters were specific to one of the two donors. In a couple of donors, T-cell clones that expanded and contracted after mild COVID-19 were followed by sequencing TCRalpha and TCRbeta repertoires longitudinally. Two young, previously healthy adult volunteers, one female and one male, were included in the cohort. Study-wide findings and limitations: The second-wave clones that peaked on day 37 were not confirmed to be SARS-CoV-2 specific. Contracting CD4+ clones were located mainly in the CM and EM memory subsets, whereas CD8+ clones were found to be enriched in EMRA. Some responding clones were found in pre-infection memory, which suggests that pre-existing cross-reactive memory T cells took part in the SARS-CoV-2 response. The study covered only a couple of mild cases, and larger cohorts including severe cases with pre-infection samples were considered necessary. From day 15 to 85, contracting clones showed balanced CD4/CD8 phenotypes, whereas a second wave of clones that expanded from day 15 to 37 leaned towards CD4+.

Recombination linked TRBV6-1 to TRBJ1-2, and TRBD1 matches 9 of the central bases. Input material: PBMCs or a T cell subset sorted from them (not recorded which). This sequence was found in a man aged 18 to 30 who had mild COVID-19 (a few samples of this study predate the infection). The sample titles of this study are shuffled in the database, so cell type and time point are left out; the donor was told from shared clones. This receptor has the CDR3 CASSEVTGGDGYTF. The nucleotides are TGTGCCAGCAGTGAAGTTACAGGGGGCGATGGCTACACCTTC.